The 13 T cell receptor beta chains listed next were all sequenced from one sample in a study of blood T cell repertoires in COVID-19. Sequencing used immunoSEQ multiplex PCR; TCRdb keeps in-frame clones, though not all of them. Among roughly 300,000 clones listed, about nine tenths were seen once. The sequenced material came from PBMCs or T cells enriched from blood (not recorded which). These receptors came from a young man who had recovered from COVID-19.

The chain joins TRBV6-6 to TRBJ1-1, with unresolved D. Trimming removed 6 bases from V and 5 bases from J, with 13 bases in between. The germline CDR1 and CDR2 sequences are MNHNY and SVGAGI (reference sequence). The CDR3 runs to 13 residues. The CDR3 coding sequence is TGTGCCAGCAGCCCGCCGACGGGTACTGAAGCTTTCTTT. Translation gives CASSPPTGTEAFF.

V and J are TRBV15 and TRBJ2-2; possible D gene TRBD2, 5 bases. Germline V lookup: CDR1 LNHNV, CDR2 YYDKDF (reference sequence). The CDR3 covers 17 residues. The germline V and J ends were trimmed by 0 bases and 8 bases, with 19 bases remaining between them. For the CDR3, the DNA is TGTGCCACCAGCAGAGATCGGCTAGCCTTTCAATCTGGGGAGCTGTTTTTT. Encoded protein: CATSRDRLAFQSGELFF.

J is TRBJ1-1 and V is TRBV19; D possibly corresponds to TRBD1 (6 bases). This CDR3 contains 16 residues. V shed 6 bases and J shed 4 bases, with 21 bases lying between them. Germline CDR1 reads LNHDA; CDR2 reads SQIVND (reference sequence). DNA for the CDR3: TGTGCCAGTAGGACCCCGGCGGGGGCCATTTCCACTGAAGCTTTCTTT. Protein product: CASRTPAGAISTEAFF.

The chain links TRBV29-1 to TRBJ2-7; the match to TRBD1 covers 7 bases. This CDR3 spans 12 amino acids. Germline-derived CDR1 and CDR2 are SQVTM and ANQGSEA. J lost 7 bases, V lost 4 bases, and 7 bases had no gene match. This chain's CDR3 is CSVVTGAWEQYF. The CDR3 DNA follows: TGCAGCGTTGTAACAGGGGCGTGGGAGCAGTACTTC.

The chain uses TRBV24-1 and TRBJ2-1; 8 bases line up with TRBD1. The V segment lost 1 base and the J segment 7 bases; nucleotides outside the gene matches: 8. This CDR3 has 16 amino acids. Per the germline V gene, CDR1 is KGHDR and CDR2 is SFDVKD. The CDR3 sequence: CATSDFSGGAGNEQFF. In DNA form, the CDR3 reads TGTGCCACCAGTGATTTCTCAGGGGGCGCGGGGAATGAGCAGTTCTTC.

The chain couples TRBV3-1 (or the pseudogene TRBV3-2) to TRBJ2-1; possibly TRBD2 for D (5 bases). CDR1 and CDR2 from the germline V gene are LGHDT and YNNKEL (reference sequence). The V end was cut by 3 bases, the J end by 7 bases, with 16 bases between. The CDR3 is made up of 15 amino acids. Here the CDR3 reads CASSHPNGVWNEQFF. CDR3 nucleotides: TGTGCCAGCAGCCATCCGAACGGGGTCTGGAATGAGCAGTTCTTC.

This chain connects TRBV28 to TRBJ1-2, with D possibly TRBD1 on 6 matching bases. Germline CDR1 reads MDHEN; CDR2 reads SYDVKM. Deletions cut 3 bases from V and 7 bases from J, with 15 bases between. The CDR3 length is 14 residues. This CDR3 is CASSFVTGTSGYTF. In DNA, the CDR3 is TGTGCCAGCAGTTTTGTTACAGGGACGAGTGGCTACACCTTC.

This rearrangement joins TRBV20-1 to TRBJ2-7; D not resolved. The V end was cut by 6 bases, the J end by 1 base, with 7 bases between. The germline gives CDR1 DFQATT, CDR2 SNEGSKA (reference sequence). This CDR3 spans 11 amino acids. CDR3 residues: CSADRSYEQYF. The DNA for the CDR3 is TGCAGTGCCGATAGATCCTACGAGCAGTACTTC.

V and J are TRBV5-6 and TRBJ2-7, with TRBD2 as a possible D gene (6 bases). The germline V gene has CDR1 SGHDT and CDR2 YYEEEE. The CDR3 consists of 15 residues. Between the trimmed V and J ends, which lost 4 bases and 4 bases, there was a span of 18 bases. CDR3: CASSPALGGVYEQYF. The CDR3 bases are TGTGCCAGCAGCCCGGCCCTCGGAGGGGTTTACGAGCAGTACTTC.

The chain recombines TRBV5-8 with TRBJ1-2; 7 bases are shared with TRBD1. The CDR3 is 15 amino acids. Germline-derived CDR1 and CDR2 are SGHTS and YDEGEE. V was pared by 5 bases and J by 3 bases, with 10 bases of the junction left unmatched. The CDR3 bases are TGTGCCAGCAGACAGGGGCTTATCCCCTACTATGGCTACACCTTC. It specifies CASRQGLIPYYGYTF.

The genes are TRBV4-2 and TRBJ1-5, with a weak D call TRBD1 (5 bases). V lost 1 base and J lost 9, with 16 bases in between. The CDR3 covers 15 residues. The germline gives CDR1 LGHNA, CDR2 YNFKEQ. The CDR3 loop is CASSQVVAGQAPQHF. The CDR3 DNA sequence: TGTGCCAGCAGCCAAGTCGTAGCAGGGCAAGCGCCCCAGCATTTT.

The chain uses TRBV12-3 or TRBV12-4 and TRBJ2-1; D possibly corresponds to TRBD1 (6 bases). This CDR3 is built from 13 residues. V dropped 9 bases and J dropped 1 base, with 10 bases sitting between them. The CDR3 region has the DNA TGTGCCAGTGGGGGCTATTCCTACAATGAGCAGTTCTTC. Residues: CASGGYSYNEQFF.

V usage is TRBV12-3 or TRBV12-4 and J usage is TRBJ1-2, with 11 bases fitting TRBD1. V gave up 7 bases and J gave up 6 bases; unmatched junction bases: 4. The CDR3 loop spans 13 amino acids. CDR3 bases: TGTGCCAGCAATCCGGACAGGGGGCATGGCTACACCTTC. This codes for CASNPDRGHGYTF.